These 5 T cell receptor beta chains came from one sample sequenced in a study of T cell responses to AZD1222 COVID-19 vaccine. Clones were sequenced by immunoSEQ multiplex PCR, and TCRdb holds only the in-frame ones, with some missing. The data contain 90,000 to 120,000 clones, 93% of them singletons. The source material was peripheral blood, sampled on day 0 of AZD1222 vaccination. The receptor source for this set is an adult in good health.

This chain joins TRBV7-2 and TRBJ1-6, with 9 nucleotides matching TRBD1. Germline CDR1 SGHTA, CDR2 FQGNSA. The CDR3 contains 14 residues. Trimming cost V 2 bases and J 9 bases; bases outside gene matches: 2. The CDR3 loop is CASSLRTGASPLHF. In DNA form, the CDR3 reads TGTGCCAGCAGCTTACGGACAGGGGCTTCACCCCTCCACTTT.

This chain links TRBV30 with TRBJ1-6; D remains unclear. Germline CDR1 and CDR2: GTSNPN and SVGIG (reference sequence). Trimming removed 5 bases from V and 9 bases from J, with 14 bases in between. CDR3 size: 13 residues. The CDR3 nucleotides read TGTGCCTGGGCGGGAGCCGGGGTTTCACCCCTCCACTTT. Encoded protein: CAWAGAGVSPLHF.

The sample holds one count of this clone. The chain recombines TRBV19 with TRBJ2-1; the D is unclear. This CDR3 is built from 15 residues. The germline CDR1 and CDR2 sequences are LNHDA and SQIVND (reference sequence). Between the trimmed V and J ends, which lost 0 bases and 3 bases, there was a span of 9 bases. CDR3 residues: CASSIDKNNYNEQFF. CDR3 bases: TGTGCCAGTAGTATAGATAAAAACAACTACAATGAGCAGTTCTTC.

Within the sample, this clone is medium-sized. This chain links TRBV25-1 with TRBJ2-2; 10 positions agree with TRBD1. The CDR3 loop spans 15 amino acids. Germline CDR1 reads MGHDK; CDR2 reads SYGVNS. The J segment lost 3 bases and the V segment lost 6 bases, leaving 4 bases of the junction unmatched. This CDR3 is CASRDGTGDTGELFF. The DNA for the CDR3 is TGTGCCAGCAGGGACGGGACAGGGGACACCGGGGAGCTGTTTTTT.

The CDR3 bases are TGTGCCAGCAGAAGGGGACAGGGCGATGGCTACACCTTC. Translated, it gives CASRRGQGDGYTF. J is TRBJ1-2 and V is TRBV6-5; 9 bases line up with TRBD1. The CDR3 contains 13 residues. Germline CDR1 MNHEY, CDR2 SVGAGI. The V and J ends lost 6 bases and 6 bases, in that order; junction bases with no gene match: 5.